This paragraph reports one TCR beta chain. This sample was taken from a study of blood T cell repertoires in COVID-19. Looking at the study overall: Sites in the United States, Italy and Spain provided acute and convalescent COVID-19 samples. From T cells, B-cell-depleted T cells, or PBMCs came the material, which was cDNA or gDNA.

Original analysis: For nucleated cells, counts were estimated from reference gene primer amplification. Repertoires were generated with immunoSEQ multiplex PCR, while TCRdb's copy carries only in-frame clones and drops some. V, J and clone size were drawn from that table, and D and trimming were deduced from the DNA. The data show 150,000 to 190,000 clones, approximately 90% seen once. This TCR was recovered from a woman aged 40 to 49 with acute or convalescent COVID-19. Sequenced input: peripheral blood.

The CDR3 loop reads CASSPKAGLAGLREQFF. CDR3 coding DNA: TGTGCCAGCAGCCCTAAGGCAGGACTAGCGGGGTTGAGGGAGCAGTTCTTC. This chain joins TRBV3-1 (or the pseudogene TRBV3-2) and TRBJ2-1; 12 bases agree with TRBD2. The trim removed 4 bases at V and 10 bases at J, leaving 14 bases unmatched. This CDR3 contains 17 residues. Germline-derived CDR1 and CDR2 are LGHDT and YNNKEL (reference sequence).